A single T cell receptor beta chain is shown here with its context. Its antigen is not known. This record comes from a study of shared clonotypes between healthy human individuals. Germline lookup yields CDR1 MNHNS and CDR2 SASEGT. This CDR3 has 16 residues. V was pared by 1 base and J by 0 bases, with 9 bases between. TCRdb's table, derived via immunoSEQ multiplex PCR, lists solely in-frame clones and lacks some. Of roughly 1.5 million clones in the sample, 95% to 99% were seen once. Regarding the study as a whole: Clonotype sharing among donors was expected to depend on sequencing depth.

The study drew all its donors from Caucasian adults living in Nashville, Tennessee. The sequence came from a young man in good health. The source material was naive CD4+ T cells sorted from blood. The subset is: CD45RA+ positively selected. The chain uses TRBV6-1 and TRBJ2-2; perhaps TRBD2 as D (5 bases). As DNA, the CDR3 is TGTGCCAGCAGTGAAGTCACAGCGGCGAACACCGGGGAGCTGTTTTTT. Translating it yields CASSEVTAANTGELFF.